Each of the 3 T cell receptor beta chains below was sequenced from the same sample in a study of regulatory T cells in long-lasting Graves disease. Regarding time point: newly diagnosed GD, antithyroid drugs for less than 3 months. PBMCs provided the RNA from which the TCR library was made. Building of the TCR beta libraries involved iRepertoire HTBI primers and Arm-PCR of CDR3 regions. TCRdb re-called the multiplex PCR reads with MiXCR, one entry per CDR3 protein. The table records fewer than 500,000 distinct CDR3 sequences, around 15% of them present only once. These data also featured in a second study, about T cells in Graves' hyperthyroidism and ophthalmopathy.

The material sequenced was peripheral blood mononuclear cells (PBMCs), taken at new diagnosis, from a patient treated with antithyroid drugs. The receptors stem from a middle-aged man with Graves disease.

The table lists this clonotype with a count of one. The V gene is TRBV20-1, the J gene TRBJ1-1; 8 nucleotides align to TRBD1. Unmatched junction bases numbered 6, after V lost 0 bases and J lost 3 bases. The germline CDR1 and CDR2 sequences are DFQATT and SNEGSKA (reference sequence). The CDR3 extends over 15 amino acids. CDR3 DNA sequence: TGCAGTGCTAGAGATCGGACAGGGAGCTACACTGAAGCTTTCTTT. Translated, it gives CSARDRTGSYTEAFF.

This CDR3 reads CATSDPGGKNEQYF. The CDR3 nucleotides read TGTGCCACCAGTGACCCAGGGGGCAAAAACGAGCAGTACTTC. The rearrangement joins TRBV24-1 to TRBJ2-7, with 8 bases matching TRBD1. CDR3 length: 14 amino acids. V was pared by 4 bases and J by 5 bases, with 6 bases of the junction left unmatched. Germline V gives CDR1 KGHDR, CDR2 SFDVKD.

This clonotype occurred a few times. One base away lies a much larger clone, so this may be a sequencing read error. The CDR3 does not close with the conserved phenylalanine or tryptophan, likely indicating a read error. The genes are TRBV28 and TRBJ2-1; either TRBD1 or TRBD2 may fit D (6 bases each). The CDR3 spans 14 residues. Germline assignment: CDR1 MDHEN and CDR2 SYDVKM. V lost 2 bases, J lost 8 bases, and 13 bases lay in between. This CDR3 is CASSLGGREDEQFL. The DNA for the CDR3 is TGTGCCAGCAGTTTAGGGGGGCGCGAAGATGAGCAGTTCCTC.